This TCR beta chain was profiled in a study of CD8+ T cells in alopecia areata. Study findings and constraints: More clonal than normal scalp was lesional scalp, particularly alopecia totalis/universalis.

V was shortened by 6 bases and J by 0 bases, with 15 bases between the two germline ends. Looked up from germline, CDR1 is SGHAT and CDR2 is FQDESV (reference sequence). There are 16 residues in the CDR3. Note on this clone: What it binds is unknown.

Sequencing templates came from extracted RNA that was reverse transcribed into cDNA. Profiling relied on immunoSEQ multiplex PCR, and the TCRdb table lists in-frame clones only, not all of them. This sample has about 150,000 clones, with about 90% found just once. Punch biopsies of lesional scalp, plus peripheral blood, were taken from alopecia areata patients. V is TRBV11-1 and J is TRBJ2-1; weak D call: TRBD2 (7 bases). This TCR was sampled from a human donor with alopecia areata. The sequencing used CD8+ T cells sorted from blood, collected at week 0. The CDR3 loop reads CASSLGGGSSYNEQFF. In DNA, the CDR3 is TGTGCCAGCAGTCTTGGGGGCGGGAGCTCCTACAATGAGCAGTTCTTC.